This T cell receptor (beta chain) was captured by sequencing in a study of T cells after somatic rescue of genetic block. This clone was observed a handful of times. Measured with immunoSEQ multiplex PCR; TCRdb has only the in-frame clones, and not every one. The sample records roughly 65,000 clones, less than 95% being singletons. Germline V gene lookup returns CDR1 MNHEY and CDR2 SVGAGI. V gave up 6 bases and J gave up 4 bases, with 9 bases separating them. The CDR3 runs to 12 residues. This receptor was identified in a man aged 35-49 years. Specimen: peripheral blood mononuclear cells (PBMCs). The rearrangement joins TRBV6-5 to TRBJ1-2; D unresolved. The CDR3 spells CASSSTGYGYTF. The CDR3 region has the DNA TGTGCCAGCAGCTCCACGGGCTATGGCTACACCTTC.